What follows describes a single TCR beta chain. The data were obtained in a study of blood T cell repertoires in COVID-19. Study-wide background: Acute-phase and convalescent COVID-19 samples originated in the United States, Italy and Spain. PBMCs, B-cell-depleted T cells, or T cells provided the cDNA or gDNA that made up the material.

Per the original data handling: Amplification from reference gene primers served as the basis for estimated nucleated cell counts. Clones were sequenced by immunoSEQ multiplex PCR, and TCRdb holds only the in-frame ones, with some missing. V, J and clone size were drawn from that table, and D and trimming were deduced from the DNA. The sample has around 200,000 clones; roughly 88% are singletons. The CDR3 is made up of 16 amino acids. Germline CDR1 reads LNHNV; CDR2 reads YYDKDF (reference sequence). The J segment lost 3 bases and the V segment lost 1 base, leaving 8 bases of the junction unmatched. The sample was peripheral blood. This sequence was found in a woman older than 75 with acute or convalescent COVID-19. V and J are TRBV15 and TRBJ2-7; 8 nucleotides align to TRBD1. CDR3 nucleotides: TGTGCCACCAGCAGAGGTCGGGACAGGAGACTCTACGAGCAGTACTTC. It codes for CATSRGRDRRLYEQYF.